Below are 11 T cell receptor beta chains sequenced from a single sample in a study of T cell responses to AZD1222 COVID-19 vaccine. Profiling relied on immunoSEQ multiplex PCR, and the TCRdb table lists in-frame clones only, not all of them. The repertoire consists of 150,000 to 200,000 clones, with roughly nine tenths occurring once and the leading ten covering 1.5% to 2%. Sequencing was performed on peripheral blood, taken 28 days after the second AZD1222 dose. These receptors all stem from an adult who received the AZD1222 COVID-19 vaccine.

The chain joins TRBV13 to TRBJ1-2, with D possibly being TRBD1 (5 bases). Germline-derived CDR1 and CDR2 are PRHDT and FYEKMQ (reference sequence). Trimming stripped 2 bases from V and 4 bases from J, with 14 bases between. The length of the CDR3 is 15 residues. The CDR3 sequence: CASSLRGAFTYGYTF. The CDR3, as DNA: TGTGCCAGCAGCTTAAGAGGGGCCTTCACCTATGGCTACACCTTC.

The CDR3 bases are TGCAGCGCACAGGGGGACTACGAGCAGTACTTC. Its translation: CSAQGDYEQYF. The rearrangement links TRBV29-1 to TRBJ2-7; 8 bases align to TRBD1. After removal of 7 bases from V and 3 bases from J, the junction contained 2 bases not matched to a gene. This CDR3 has 11 residues. Germline-derived CDR1 and CDR2 are SQVTM and ANQGSEA.

The CDR3 spells CSASREFVGNTEAFF. In DNA form, the CDR3 reads TGCAGTGCTAGTCGGGAATTTGTGGGGAACACTGAAGCTTTCTTT. The chain recombines TRBV20-1 with TRBJ1-1; no clear D. This CDR3 has 15 amino acids. The germline CDR1 and CDR2 sequences are DFQATT and SNEGSKA (reference sequence). Trimming took off 3 bases at V and 1 base at J, with 15 bases between the two ends.

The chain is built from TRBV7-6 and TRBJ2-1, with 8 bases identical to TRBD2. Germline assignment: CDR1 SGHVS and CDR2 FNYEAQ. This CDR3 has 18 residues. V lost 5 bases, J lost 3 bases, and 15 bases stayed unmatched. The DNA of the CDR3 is TGTGCCAGCAGCCCCCGCGGGGGTAGCGGGATCAACTACAATGAGCAGTTCTTC. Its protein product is CASSPRGGSGINYNEQFF.

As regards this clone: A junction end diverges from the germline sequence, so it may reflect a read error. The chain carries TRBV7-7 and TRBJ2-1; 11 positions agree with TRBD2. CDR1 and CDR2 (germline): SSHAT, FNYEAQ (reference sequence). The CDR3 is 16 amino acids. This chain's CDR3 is CASSPGTSGLYNEQFF. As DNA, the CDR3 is TGTGCTAGCAGCCCGGGGACTAGCGGACTGTACAATGAGCAGTTCTTC.

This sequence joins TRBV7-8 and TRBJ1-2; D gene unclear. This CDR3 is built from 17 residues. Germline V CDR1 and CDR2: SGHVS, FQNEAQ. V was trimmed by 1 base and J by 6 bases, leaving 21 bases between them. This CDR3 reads CASSLERIASRRDGYTF. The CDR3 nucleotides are TGTGCCAGCAGCTTAGAAAGGATCGCATCTAGGAGGGATGGCTACACCTTC. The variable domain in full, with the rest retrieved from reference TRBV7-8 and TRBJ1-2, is GAGVSQSPRYKVAKRGQDVALRCDPISGHVSLFWYQQALGQGPEFLTYFQNEAQLDKSGLPSDRFFAERPEGSVSTLKIQRTQQEDSAVYLCASSLERIASRRDGYTFGSGTRLTVV.

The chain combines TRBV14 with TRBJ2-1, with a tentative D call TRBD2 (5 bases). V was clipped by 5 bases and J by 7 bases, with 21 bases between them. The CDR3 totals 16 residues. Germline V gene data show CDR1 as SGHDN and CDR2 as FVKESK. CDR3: CASSFRNRGIGNEQFF. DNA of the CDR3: TGTGCCAGCAGCTTCCGGAATAGAGGGATAGGAAATGAGCAGTTCTTC.

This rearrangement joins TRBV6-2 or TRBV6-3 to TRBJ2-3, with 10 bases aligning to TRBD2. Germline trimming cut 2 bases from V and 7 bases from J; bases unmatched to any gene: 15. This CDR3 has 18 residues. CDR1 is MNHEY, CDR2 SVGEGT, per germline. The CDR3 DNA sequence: TGTGCCAGCAGTTACGTAGCGGGGGGCCATGTCGGGCCTAATACGCAGTATTTT. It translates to CASSYVAGGHVGPNTQYF.

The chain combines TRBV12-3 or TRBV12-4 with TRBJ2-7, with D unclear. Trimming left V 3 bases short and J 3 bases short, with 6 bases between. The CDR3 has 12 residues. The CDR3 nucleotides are TGTGCCAGCAGTTTCAGTCTCTACGAGCAGTACTTC. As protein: CASSFSLYEQYF.

Here the CDR3 reads CASSPVTGAGTGELFF. DNA for the CDR3: TGCGCCAGCAGCCCCGTGACAGGGGCCGGGACCGGGGAGCTGTTTTTT. This chain joins TRBV5-1 and TRBJ2-2; TRBD1 agrees at 8 bases. The germline V gene encodes CDR1 SGHRS and CDR2 YFSETQ. The CDR3 loop spans 16 amino acids. Trimming at V came to 4 bases and at J to 5 bases, leaving 10 bases not matched to a gene. The full variable domain, its missing parts supplied by reference TRBV5-1 and TRBJ2-2, is KAGVTQTPRYLIKTRGQQVTLSCSPISGHRSVSWYQQTPGQGLQFLFEYFSETQRNKGNFPGRFSGRQFSNSRSEMNVSTLELGDSALYLCASSPVTGAGTGELFFGEGSRLTVL.

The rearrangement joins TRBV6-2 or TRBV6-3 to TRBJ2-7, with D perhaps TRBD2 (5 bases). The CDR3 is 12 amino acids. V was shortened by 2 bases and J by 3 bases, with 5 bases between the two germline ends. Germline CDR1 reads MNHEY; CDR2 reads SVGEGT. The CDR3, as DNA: TGTGCCAGCAGTTACCGGGACTACGAGCAGTACTTC. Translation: CASSYRDYEQYF.